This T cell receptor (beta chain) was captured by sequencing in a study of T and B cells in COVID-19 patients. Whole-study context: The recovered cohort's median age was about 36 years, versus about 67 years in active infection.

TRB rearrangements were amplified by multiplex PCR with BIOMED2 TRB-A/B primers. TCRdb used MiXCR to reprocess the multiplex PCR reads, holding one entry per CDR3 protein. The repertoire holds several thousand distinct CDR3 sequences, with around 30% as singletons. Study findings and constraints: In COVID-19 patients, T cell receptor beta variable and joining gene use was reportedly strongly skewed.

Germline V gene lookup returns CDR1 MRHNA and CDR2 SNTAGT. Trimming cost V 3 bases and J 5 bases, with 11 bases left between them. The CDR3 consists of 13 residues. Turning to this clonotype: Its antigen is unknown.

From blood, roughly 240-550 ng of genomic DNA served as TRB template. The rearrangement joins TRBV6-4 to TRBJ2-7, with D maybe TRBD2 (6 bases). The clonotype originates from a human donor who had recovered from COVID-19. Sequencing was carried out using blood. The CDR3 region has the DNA TGTGCCAGCAGTGAAAACCGCGGGGACGAGCAGTACTTC. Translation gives CASSENRGDEQYF.